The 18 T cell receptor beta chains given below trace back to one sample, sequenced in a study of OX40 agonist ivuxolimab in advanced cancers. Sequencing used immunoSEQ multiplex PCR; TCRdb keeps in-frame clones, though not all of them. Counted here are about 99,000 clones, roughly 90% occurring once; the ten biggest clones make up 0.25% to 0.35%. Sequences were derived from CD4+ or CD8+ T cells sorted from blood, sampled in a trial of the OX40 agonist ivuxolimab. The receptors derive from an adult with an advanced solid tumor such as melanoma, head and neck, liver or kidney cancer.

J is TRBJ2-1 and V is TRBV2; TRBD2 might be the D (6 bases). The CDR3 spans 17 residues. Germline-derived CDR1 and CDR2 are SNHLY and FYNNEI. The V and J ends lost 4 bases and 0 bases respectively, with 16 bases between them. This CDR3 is CASSGGAGPPSYNEQFF. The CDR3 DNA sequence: TGTGCCAGCAGTGGGGGCGCGGGACCACCCTCCTACAATGAGCAGTTCTTC.

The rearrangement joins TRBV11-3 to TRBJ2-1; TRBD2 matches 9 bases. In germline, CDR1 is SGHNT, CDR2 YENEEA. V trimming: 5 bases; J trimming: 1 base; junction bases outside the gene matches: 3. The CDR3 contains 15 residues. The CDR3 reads CASSPGLASYNEQFF. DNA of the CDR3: TGTGCCAGCAGCCCAGGACTAGCGTCCTACAATGAGCAGTTCTTC.

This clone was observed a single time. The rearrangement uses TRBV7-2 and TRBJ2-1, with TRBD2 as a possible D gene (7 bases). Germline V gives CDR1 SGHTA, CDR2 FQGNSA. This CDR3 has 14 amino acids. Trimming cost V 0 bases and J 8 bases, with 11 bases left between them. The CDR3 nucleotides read TGTGCCAGCAGCTTAGCGGGGGGGCTGGATGAGCAGTTCTTC. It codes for CASSLAGGLDEQFF. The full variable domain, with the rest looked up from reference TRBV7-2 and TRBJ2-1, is GAGVSQSPSNKVTEKGKDVELRCDPISGHTALYWYRQSLGQGLEFLIYFQGNSAPDKSGLPSDRFSAERTGGSVSTLTIQRTQQEDSAVYLCASSLAGGLDEQFFGPGTRLTVL.

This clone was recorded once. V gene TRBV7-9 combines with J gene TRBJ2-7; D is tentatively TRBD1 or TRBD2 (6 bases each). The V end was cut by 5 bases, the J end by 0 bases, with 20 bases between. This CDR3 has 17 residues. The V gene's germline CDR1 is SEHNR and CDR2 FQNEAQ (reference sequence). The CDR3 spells CASSKGGSGVSSYEQYF. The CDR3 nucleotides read TGTGCCAGCAGCAAAGGGGGGTCAGGCGTTAGCTCCTACGAGCAGTACTTC. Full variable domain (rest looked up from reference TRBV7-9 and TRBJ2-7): DTGVSQNPRHKITKRGQNVTFRCDPISEHNRLYWYRQTLGQGPEFLTYFQNEAQLEKSRLLSDRFSAERPKGSFSTLEIQRTEQGDSAMYLCASSKGGSGVSSYEQYFGPGTRLTVT.

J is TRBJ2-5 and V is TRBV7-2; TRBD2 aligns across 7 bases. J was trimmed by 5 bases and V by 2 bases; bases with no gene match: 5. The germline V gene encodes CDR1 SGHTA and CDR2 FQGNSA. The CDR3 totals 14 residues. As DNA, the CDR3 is TGTGCCAGCAGCTTAAGTGGGAGGGCGGAGACCCAGTACTTC. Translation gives CASSLSGRAETQYF.

CDR3 loop: CASSLEGQRRYEQYF. The DNA of the CDR3 is TGTGCCAGCAGCTTAGAGGGCCAGCGAAGGTACGAGCAGTACTTC. The J gene is TRBJ2-7, the V gene TRBV7-8; D remains ambiguous. Germline loops: CDR1 SGHVS, CDR2 FQNEAQ. The germline V and J ends were trimmed by 1 base and 4 bases, with 14 bases remaining between them. CDR3 size: 15 residues.

The CDR3 reads CASSFGRAGETQYF. The CDR3 DNA sequence: TGCGCCAGCAGCTTCGGGAGGGCCGGGGAGACCCAGTACTTC. This rearrangement joins TRBV5-1 to TRBJ2-5; TRBD2 matches 8 bases. The CDR3 is 14 amino acids. CDR1 and CDR2 from the germline V gene are SGHRS and YFSETQ. The junction had 5 bases not matched to a gene; V was cut back by 2 bases and J by 5 bases.

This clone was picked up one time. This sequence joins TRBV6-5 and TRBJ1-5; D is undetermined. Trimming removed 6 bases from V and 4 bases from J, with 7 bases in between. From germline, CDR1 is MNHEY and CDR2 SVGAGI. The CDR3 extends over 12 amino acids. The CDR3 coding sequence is TGTGCCAGCAGGCGGGGAAATCAGCCCCAGCATTTT. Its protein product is CASRRGNQPQHF.

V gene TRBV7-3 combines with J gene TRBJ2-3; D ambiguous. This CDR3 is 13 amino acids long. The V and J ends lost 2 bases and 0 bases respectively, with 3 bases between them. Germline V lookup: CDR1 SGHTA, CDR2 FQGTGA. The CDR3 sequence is CASSLFSTDTQYF. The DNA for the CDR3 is TGTGCCAGCAGCTTATTTAGCACAGATACGCAGTATTTT.

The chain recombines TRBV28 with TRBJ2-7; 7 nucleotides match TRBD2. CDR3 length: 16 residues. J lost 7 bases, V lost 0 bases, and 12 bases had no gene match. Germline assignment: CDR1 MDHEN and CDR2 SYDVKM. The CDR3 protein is CASSLWAGGRIDEQYF. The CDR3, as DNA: TGTGCCAGCAGTTTATGGGCGGGCGGGAGAATTGATGAGCAGTACTTC.

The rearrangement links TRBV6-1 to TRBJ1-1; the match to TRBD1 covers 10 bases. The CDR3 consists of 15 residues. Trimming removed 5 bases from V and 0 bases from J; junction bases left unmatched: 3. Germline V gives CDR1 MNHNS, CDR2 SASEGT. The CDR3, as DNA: TGTGCCAGCAGTCCGGGACAGGGGTTGAACACTGAAGCTTTCTTT. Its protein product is CASSPGQGLNTEAFF.

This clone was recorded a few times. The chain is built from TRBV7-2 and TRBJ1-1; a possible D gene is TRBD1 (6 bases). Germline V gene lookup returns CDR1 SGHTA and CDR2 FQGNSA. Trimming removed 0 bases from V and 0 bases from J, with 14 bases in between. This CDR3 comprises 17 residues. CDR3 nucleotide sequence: TGTGCCAGCAGCTTAGCTTACGGGGGGCCAATGAACACTGAAGCTTTCTTT. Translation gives CASSLAYGGPMNTEAFF.

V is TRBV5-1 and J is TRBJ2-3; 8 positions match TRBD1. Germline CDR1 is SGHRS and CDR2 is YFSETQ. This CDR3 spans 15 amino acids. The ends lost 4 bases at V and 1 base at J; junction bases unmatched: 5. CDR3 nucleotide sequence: TGCGCCAGCAGCAAGACAGGGGTGCGCACAGATACGCAGTATTTT. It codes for CASSKTGVRTDTQYF.

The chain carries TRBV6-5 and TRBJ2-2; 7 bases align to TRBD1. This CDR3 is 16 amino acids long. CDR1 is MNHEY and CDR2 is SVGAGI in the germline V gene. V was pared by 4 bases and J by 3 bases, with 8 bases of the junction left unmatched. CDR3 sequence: CASSLFQGVDTGELFF. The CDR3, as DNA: TGTGCCAGCAGTTTATTCCAGGGGGTGGACACCGGGGAGCTGTTTTTT.

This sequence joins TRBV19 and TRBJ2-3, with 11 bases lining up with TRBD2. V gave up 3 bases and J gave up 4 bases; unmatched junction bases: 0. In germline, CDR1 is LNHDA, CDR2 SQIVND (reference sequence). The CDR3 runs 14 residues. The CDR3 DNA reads TGTGCCAGTAGTATTAGCGGGAGGGCAGATACGCAGTATTTT. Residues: CASSISGRADTQYF.

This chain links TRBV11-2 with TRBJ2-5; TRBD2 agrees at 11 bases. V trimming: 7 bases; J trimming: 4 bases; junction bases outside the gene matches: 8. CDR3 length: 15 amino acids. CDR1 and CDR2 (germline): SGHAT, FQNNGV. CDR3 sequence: CASNLLAGVGETQYF. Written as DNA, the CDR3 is TGTGCCAGCAACCTACTAGCGGGAGTAGGAGAGACCCAGTACTTC. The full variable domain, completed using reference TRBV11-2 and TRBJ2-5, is EAGVAQSPRYKIIEKRQSVAFWCNPISGHATLYWYQQILGQGPKLLIQFQNNGVVDDSQLPKDRFSAERLKGVDSTLKIQPAKLEDSAVYLCASNLLAGVGETQYFGPGTRLLVL.

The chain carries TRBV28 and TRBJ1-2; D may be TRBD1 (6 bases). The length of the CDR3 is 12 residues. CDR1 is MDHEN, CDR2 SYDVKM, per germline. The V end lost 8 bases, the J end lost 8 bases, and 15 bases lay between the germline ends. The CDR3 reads CASSRGPRGYTF. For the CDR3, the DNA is TGTGCCAGCTCGCGGGGGCCGAGGGGCTACACCTTC.

In DNA form, the CDR3 reads TGCGCCAGCAGCTCGGCCGGGACAGGGTTTACCTACGAGCAGTACTTC. It encodes CASSSAGTGFTYEQYF. This chain joins TRBV5-1 and TRBJ2-7, with 9 bases that match TRBD1. Trimming took 3 bases from V and 2 from J; bases not matched to a gene: 9. CDR3 length: 16 residues. CDR1 is SGHRS and CDR2 is YFSETQ in the germline V gene.